The entry below describes one TCR beta chain. Its antigen is unidentified. There was one heparinised blood draw per donor, averaging approximately 120 mL. Cells sorted by CD45RO/CCR7/CD25/CD127/CD95/CD27 comprised CD4+ naive, central memory, regulatory and stem cell-like memory cells. Sorted cells reached over 95% purity in every population. The source of the sample is a study of beta chain features in type 1 diabetes. V was trimmed by 0 bases and J by 6 bases, leaving 11 bases between them. The CDR3 has 14 residues. Germline values: CDR1 SGHAT, CDR2 FQNNGV. cDNA synthesis used the whole RNA isolate, giving expressed TCRB sequences. Here immunoSEQ multiplex PCR was the method, and the copy in TCRdb shows in-frame clones only, minus some. This table holds about 260,000 clones, roughly 20% found once. The study's findings and limits: In type 1 diabetes patients, VDJ junctions had fewer insertions; deletions at these junctions were more frequent. Type 1 diabetes patients had moderately but significantly shorter TCRB CDR3s in all four CD4+ subsets.

The specimen sequenced was naive CD4+ T cells from blood. The TCR comes from a woman aged 40 to 49 with type 1 diabetes. The chain couples TRBV11-2 to TRBJ2-5, with a possible D match to TRBD1 (6 bases). The CDR3, as DNA: TGTGCCAGCAGCTTAGAACAGGGTGGGAAGACCCAGTACTTC. It specifies CASSLEQGGKTQYF. Filled out from reference TRBV11-2 and TRBJ2-5, the complete variable domain reads EAGVAQSPRYKIIEKRQSVAFWCNPISGHATLYWYQQILGQGPKLLIQFQNNGVVDDSQLPKDRFSAERLKGVDSTLKIQPAKLEDSAVYLCASSLEQGGKTQYFGPGTRLLVL.